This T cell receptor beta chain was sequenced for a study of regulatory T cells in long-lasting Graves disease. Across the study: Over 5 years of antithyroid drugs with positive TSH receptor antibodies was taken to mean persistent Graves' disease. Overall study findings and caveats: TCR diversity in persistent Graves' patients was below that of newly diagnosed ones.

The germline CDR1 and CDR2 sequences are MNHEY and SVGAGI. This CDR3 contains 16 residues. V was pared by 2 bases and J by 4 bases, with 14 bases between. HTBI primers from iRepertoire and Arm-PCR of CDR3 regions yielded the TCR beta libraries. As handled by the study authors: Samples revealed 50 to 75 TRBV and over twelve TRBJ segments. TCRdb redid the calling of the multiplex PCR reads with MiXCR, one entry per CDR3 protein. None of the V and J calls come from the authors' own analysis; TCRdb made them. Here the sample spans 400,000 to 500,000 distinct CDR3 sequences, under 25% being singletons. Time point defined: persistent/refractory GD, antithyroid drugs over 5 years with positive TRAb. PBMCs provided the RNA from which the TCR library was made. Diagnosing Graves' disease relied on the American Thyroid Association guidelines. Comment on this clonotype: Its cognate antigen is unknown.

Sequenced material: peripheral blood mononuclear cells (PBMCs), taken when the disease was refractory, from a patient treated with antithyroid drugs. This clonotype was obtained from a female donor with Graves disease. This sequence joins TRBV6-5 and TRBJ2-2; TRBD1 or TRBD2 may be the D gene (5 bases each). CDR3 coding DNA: TGTGCCAGCAGTTACGGGACCCTCCGTTTCACCGGGGAGCTGTTTTTT. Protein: CASSYGTLRFTGELFF.